The TCR beta chain under discussion was sequenced for a study of breast tumors, draining lymph nodes, adjacent tissues. General study results and limits: That most tumor T cells come from lymph nodes remained unproven. The data were judged consistent with most tumor T cells coming from lymph node and expanding in tumor. Tumor and nontumor repertoires were significantly more similar in luminal-like than in basal-like breast cancer. Compared with lymph nodes, tumors were less diverse; compared with nontumor tissue, more.

Comments on this clonotype: Its antigen is not identified. At one end the junction does not follow the germline gene, possibly because of a read error.

From germline, CDR1 is SGHDT and CDR2 YYEEEE. This CDR3 comprises 8 residues. TCRdb re-analysed the multiplex PCR reads in MiXCR, keeping a single row per CDR3 protein. The sample yields about 14,000 distinct CDR3 sequences, about three fifths seen once. Sequencing was carried out using tumor-adjacent breast tissue. The chain uses TRBV5-6 and TRBJ1-4; 7 positions agree with TRBD1. This receptor was taken from a female donor with breast cancer. Some clones in this sample may be carry-over from other donors' samples. The CDR3, as DNA: TGTGCCAGCAGCTTACAGGGGTTT. This codes for CASSLQGF.